This TCR beta chain appears in the sequencing data of a study of CXCR3-negative and CXCR3-positive naive CD8 T cells. The overall study: There were around 140 million TRB reads altogether, and each library had about 1.5 +/- 0.3 million of them. Regarding the study as a whole: Naive CXCR3-negative and CXCR3-positive cells had similar TRBV-TRBJ usage; memory differed. In cryopreserved cells, CXCR3 expression partially decreased, and fresh PBMCs were used in most assays. Naive subsets did not differ in surface CD5, and TRB CDR3 properties served to infer TCR strength.

Libraries of TRB cDNA were made by 5' RACE and carried UMIs. TCRdb reworked the 5' RACE reads into one entry per CDR3 protein, no DNA. The sample has about 38,000 distinct CDR3 sequences. Comments on this clonotype: Its antigen is currently unknown.

Germline CDR1 and CDR2: MDHEN and SYDVKM. The CDR3 is 16 residues long. The sequence was collected from a human donor in good health. Some clones in this sample may be carry-over from other donors' samples. The sample taken for sequencing was memory CD8+ T cells from blood. The gene calls are TRBV28 and TRBJ2-3; TCRdb indicates TRBD2, and absent DNA this call remains unverified. The CDR3: CASSLRTSVDTDTQYF.